These 27 T cell receptor beta chains originate from one sample sequenced in a study of tumor and adjacent non-tumor tissue in lung cancer. The template was RNA from unsorted bulk tissue. The library came from three nested PCR rounds adapted from ARM-PCR protocols. One entry per CDR3 protein results from TCRdb running MiXCR on the multiplex PCR reads. The repertoire includes more than 75,000 distinct CDR3 sequences, around 70% of them detected once, and around an eighth sits in the top ten. What was sequenced was lung tumor tissue. The source of these receptors is a woman in her seventies with non-small cell lung cancer.

Worth noting for this clonotype: Relative to the germline gene, one junction end is altered; a read error may explain this. The chain has TRBV6-1 and TRBJ2-2, with a weak D call TRBD2 (6 bases). In germline, CDR1 is MNHNS, CDR2 SASEGT. The CDR3 consists of 16 residues. The CDR3 loop reads CVSSGRVAVNTGELFF. For the CDR3, the DNA is TGTGTCAGCAGTGGGCGAGTAGCGGTGAACACCGGGGAGCTGTTTTTT.

Details on this clonotype: One junction end does not reproduce the germline sequence, and a read error may be involved. This rearrangement joins TRBV6-1 to TRBJ2-1, with 9 nucleotides matching TRBD2. This CDR3 region has 14 residues. Germline V gene data show CDR1 as MNHNS and CDR2 as SASEGT. The CDR3 DNA sequence: TGTGCGAGCAGTAATAGCGGGAGTGATTATGAGCAGTTCTTC. Translated: CASSNSGSDYEQFF.

Remarks on this clonotype: Without the conserved terminal phenylalanine or tryptophan, this CDR3 likely stems from a read error. It is unclear where the CDR3 begins or ends on the DNA, so no DNA is shown, and the CDR3 is as TCRdb lists it. The chain couples TRBV12-3 or TRBV12-4 to TRBJ2-4; the table gives TRBD1 as D, unverified against the DNA. A total of 13 residues make up the CDR3, ends included. CDR3 region: CASSPGQIKNRHL.

This clonotype was picked up one time. One end of the junction is discordant with germline, which a read error may explain. The chain is built from TRBV28 and TRBJ2-1; TRBD2 agrees at 8 bases. Germline V gene lookup returns CDR1 MDHEN and CDR2 SYDVKM. The CDR3 totals 18 residues. The CDR3 reads CTSSRNGLTGGPLNEQFF. CDR3 DNA: TGTACCAGCAGTCGGAATGGACTAACGGGAGGGCCTCTTAATGAGCAGTTCTTC.

Regarding this clonotype: The conserved closing phenylalanine or tryptophan is absent in this CDR3, likely reflecting a read error. J is TRBJ2-5 and V is TRBV7-3; D ambiguous. Germline CDR1 and CDR2: SGHTA and FQGTGA. The CDR3 sequence is 15 residues long. With 5 bases removed from V and 0 bases from J, the gap between germline ends came to 13 bases. The CDR3 protein is CASSLNDMYQETQYL. CDR3 coding DNA: TGTGCCAGCAGCCTAAATGACATGTACCAAGAGACCCAGTACTTA.

The sample holds a few counts of this clonotype. A much larger clone is a single base away; this may be a read error. The chain couples TRBV14 to TRBJ2-7, with a possible D match to TRBD2 (5 bases). This CDR3 spans 14 amino acids. Trimming cost V 2 bases and J 3 bases, with 11 bases left between them. Looked up from germline, CDR1 is SGHDN and CDR2 is FVKESK. CDR3 amino acids: CASSQYVGIYEQYF. CDR3 coding DNA: TGTGCCAGCAGCCAATACGTCGGGATCTACGAGCAGTACTTC.

This clonotype showed up many times. V is TRBV28 and J is TRBJ2-3; no firm D call. Germline V CDR1 and CDR2: MDHEN, SYDVKM. The CDR3 has 12 amino acids. V lost 1 base and J 4 bases, leaving 3 bases between the germline ends. The CDR3 DNA sequence: TGTGCCAGCAGTTTATATTCAGATACGCAGTATTTT. Translated, it gives CASSLYSDTQYF. Using reference TRBV28 and TRBJ2-3 for the parts outside the CDR3, the full variable domain is DVKVTQSSRYLVKRTGEKVFLECVQDMDHENMFWYRQDPGLGLRLIYFSYDVKMKEKGDIPEGYSVSREKKERFSLILESASTNQTSMYLCASSLYSDTQYFGPGTRLTVL.

This clonotype was seen once. The junction departs from the called germline gene at one end, perhaps through a read error. The J gene is TRBJ2-3, the V gene TRBV6-2 or TRBV6-3, with unresolved D. The CDR3 is 16 residues long. Per germline, CDR1 MNHEY and CDR2 SVGEGT. The chain's CDR3 is CASSYSKIDPTDTQYF. DNA for the CDR3: TGTGCAAGCAGTTACTCGAAAATAGACCCCACAGATACACAGTATTTT.

The sample holds many counts of this clonotype. The chain recombines TRBV5-1 with TRBJ2-7; D perhaps matches TRBD1 (5 bases). Germline CDR1 and CDR2: SGHRS and YFSETQ. CDR3 length equals 14 residues. Trimming removed 1 base at V and 3 bases at J, with 11 bases between. In DNA form, the CDR3 reads TGCGCCAGCAGCTTGATAGGGGTAAACTACGAGCAGTACTTC. Protein sequence: CASSLIGVNYEQYF.

This CDR3 reads CASSSQSTGAYEQYF. The CDR3 region has the DNA TGTGCCAGCAGCTCTCAATCGACAGGAGCCTACGAGCAGTACTTC. The V gene is TRBV13, the J gene TRBJ2-7; perhaps TRBD1 as D (6 bases). There are 15 residues in the CDR3. The V gene lost 4 bases and the J gene lost 2 bases, with 15 bases spanning the gap. CDR1 is PRHDT and CDR2 is FYEKMQ in the germline V gene (reference sequence). Full variable domain (remainder filled in from reference TRBV13 and TRBJ2-7): AAGVIQSPRHLIKEKRETATLKCYPIPRHDTVYWYQQGPGQDPQFLISFYEKMQSDKGSIPDRFSAQQFSDYHSELNMSSLELGDSALYFCASSSQSTGAYEQYFGPGTRLTVT.

As to this clonotype: It may be a read error: a sequence one base away is much more abundant. Here the CDR3 DNA reads TGTGCCAGCAGCTTGGGGGGGAGGCGCAGGATCTACGAGCAGTACTTC. Translated: CASSLGGRRRIYEQYF. The chain has TRBV5-6 and TRBJ2-7; D is possibly TRBD2 (6 bases). The germline V and J ends were trimmed by 0 bases and 3 bases, with 16 bases remaining between them. The CDR3 spans 16 residues. The germline V gene has CDR1 SGHDT and CDR2 YYEEEE.

The V and J genes are TRBV7-3 and TRBJ2-5; D call uncertain. The germline gives CDR1 SGHTA, CDR2 FQGTGA. The CDR3 is 15 residues long. The V end was cut by 2 bases, the J end by 2 bases, with 12 bases between. CDR3 sequence (DNA): TGTGCCAGCAGCTTACAGCTTGGGTTACAAGAGACCCAGTACTTC. Translation gives CASSLQLGLQETQYF.

Points on this clonotype: Relative to the germline gene, one junction end is altered; a read error may explain this. The chain has TRBV30 and TRBJ2-1; 8 bases map to TRBD2. The CDR3 has 16 residues. From germline, CDR1 is GTSNPN and CDR2 SVGIG (reference sequence). DNA for the CDR3: TGTGCCTGGAGTGTACGTGTAGCGGGATCCTATAATGAGCAGTTCTTC. Its translation: CAWSVRVAGSYNEQFF.

This clonotype was seen once. This could be a read error, since a much larger clone is one nucleotide away. The genes are TRBV28 and TRBJ2-2; a weak D match, TRBD2 (6 bases). CDR3 size: 13 residues. The V gene lost 10 bases and the J gene lost 6 bases, with 15 bases spanning the gap. From germline, CDR1 is MDHEN and CDR2 SYDVKM. The CDR3 protein is CATGLWRAGELFF. DNA for the CDR3: TGTGCCACTGGACTTTGGAGGGCCGGGGAGCTGTTTTTT. The whole variable domain, filled in from reference TRBV28 and TRBJ2-2, reads DVKVTQSSRYLVKRTGEKVFLECVQDMDHENMFWYRQDPGLGLRLIYFSYDVKMKEKGDIPEGYSVSREKKERFSLILESASTNQTSMYLCATGLWRAGELFFGEGSRLTVL.

A word on this clonotype: One base away lies a much larger clone, so this may be a sequencing read error. V is TRBV14 and J is TRBJ1-2, with D tentatively TRBD1 (5 bases). The CDR3 sequence is 14 residues long. CDR1 is SGHDN, CDR2 FVKESK, per germline. This chain's CDR3 is CAISTLEGIGGYTF. The CDR3 DNA reads as TGTGCCATCAGCACCTTGGAGGGGATCGGTGGCTACACCTTC.

This clonotype was counted at least ten times. The chain links TRBV10-3 to TRBJ2-1, with 8 positions matching TRBD1. CDR3 length equals 15 residues. Trimming cost V 6 bases and J 2 bases; bases outside gene matches: 6. CDR1 is ENHRY and CDR2 is SYGVKD in the germline V gene. The CDR3 nucleotides are TGTGCCATCAGCTTGACAGGGGCCCCCTACAATGAGCAGTTCTTC. Translating gives CAISLTGAPYNEQFF.

Comments on this clonotype: The junction and the germline gene differ at one end; a read error may be behind it. The chain combines TRBV6-5 with TRBJ2-1; 9 bases line up with TRBD2. The CDR3 has 15 amino acids. Germline CDR1 MNHEY, CDR2 SVGAGI. CDR3 residues: CSSSSGVAGVNEQFF. As DNA, the CDR3 is TGTTCCAGCAGTTCGGGAGTAGCGGGAGTCAATGAGCAGTTCTTC.

As regards this clonotype: Likely a read error: the CDR3 ends without its conserved phenylalanine or tryptophan. The CDR3 DNA sequence: TGTGTCAGCAGCCAAGTTTTCATCAGATTACTAGTGGGATTACCGAGCTCCTACGAGCAGTACTTA. Its protein product is CVSSQVFIRLLVGLPSSYEQYL. The gene calls are TRBV4-2 and TRBJ2-7; D is possibly TRBD2 (5 bases). This CDR3 comprises 22 residues. Per the germline V gene, CDR1 is LGHNA and CDR2 is YNFKEQ.

A remark on this clonotype: Since a much larger clone is just one base distant, this may be a read error. The V gene is TRBV10-3, the J gene TRBJ1-3; no definite D call. Germline lookup yields CDR1 ENHRY and CDR2 SYGVKD. CDR3 length equals 13 residues. This CDR3 reads CVIRPTIGNTIYF. In DNA, the CDR3 is TGTGTCATCAGACCCACAATTGGAAACACCATATATTTT.

The sample holds a few counts of this clonotype. The chain joins TRBV7-3 to TRBJ2-1; no clear D gene. The CDR3 sequence is 16 residues long. CDR1 SGHTA and CDR2 FQGTGA come from the germline V gene. Trimming removed 5 bases from V and 2 bases from J, with 16 bases in between. CDR3 DNA: TGTGCCAGCAGCAGTAACCTGGGATCCCCCTACAATGAGCAGTTCTTC. Translation: CASSSNLGSPYNEQFF.

Only one count was recorded for this clonotype. A much larger clone is a single base away; this may be a read error. The chain links TRBV30 to TRBJ2-2, with D perhaps matching TRBD1 (6 bases). The CDR3 runs to 15 residues. CDR1 and CDR2 (germline): GTSNPN, SVGIG (reference sequence). CDR3 protein: CAWRVRQVFTGDLFF. The CDR3 coding sequence is TGTGCCTGGAGAGTTCGACAGGTTTTCACCGGGGACCTGTTTTTT.

The V call is TRBV29-1, the J call TRBJ1-4, with D hard to call. The CDR3 sequence is 12 residues long. Germline assignment: CDR1 SQVTM and CDR2 ANQGSEA. The ends were cut back, 8 bases at V and 8 bases at J, with 15 bases in the middle. Here the CDR3 reads CSSRAEWEKLFF. The CDR3 DNA sequence: TGCAGCTCCCGCGCGGAGTGGGAAAAACTGTTTTTT.

This clonotype appeared many times. The V and J genes are TRBV30 and TRBJ2-5; possible D gene TRBD2, 6 bases. Deletions cut 8 bases from V and 2 bases from J, with 15 bases between. Germline V CDR1 and CDR2: GTSNPN, SVGIG (reference sequence). This CDR3 has 13 residues. The CDR3 region has the DNA TGTGCCCGCCAGCTGGCGGGGCAAGAGACCCAGTACTTC. Encoded protein: CARQLAGQETQYF. Full variable domain (rest looked up from reference TRBV30 and TRBJ2-5): SQTIHQWPATLVQPVGSPLSLECTVEGTSNPNLYWYRQAAGRGLQLLFYSVGIGQISSEVPQNLSASRPQDRQFILSSKKLLLSDSGFYLCARQLAGQETQYFGPGTRLLVL.

The count of this clonotype is one. A much larger clone lies one base from this, so it may be a read error. This chain connects TRBV5-1 to TRBJ1-4, with no clear D. Deletions cut 2 bases from V and 3 bases from J, with 8 bases between. The CDR3 totals 14 residues. CDR1 and CDR2 (germline): SGHRS, YFSETQ. This CDR3 reads CASSFGEANEKLFF. CDR3 nucleotides: TGCGCCAGCAGCTTTGGTGAGGCTAATGAAAAACTGTTTTTT.

This clonotype was found many times. The CDR3 loop is CASSLEKLAWRYPETQYF. CDR3 bases: TGTGCCAGCAGTTTAGAAAAACTAGCGTGGAGGTATCCAGAGACCCAGTACTTC. The chain links TRBV28 to TRBJ2-5, with TRBD2 matching over 7 bases. Losses at the gene ends were 2 bases for V and 4 bases for J; bases not matched to a gene: 16. The CDR3 consists of 18 residues. Per germline, CDR1 MDHEN and CDR2 SYDVKM.

For this clonotype: A much larger clone lies one base from this, so it may be a read error. The gene calls are TRBV30 and TRBJ2-2, with D perhaps matching TRBD1 (5 bases). The CDR3 is 17 residues long. V shed 4 bases and J shed 6 bases, with 24 bases lying between them. Germline V gene lookup returns CDR1 GTSNPN and CDR2 SVGIG (reference sequence). CDR3: CAWKGWGSRSTPGELFF. The CDR3 DNA reads as TGTGCCTGGAAAGGCTGGGGCAGCAGGTCAACACCCGGGGAGCTGTTTTTT.

This clonotype was detected once. Its ends do not fully match the called genes, so a read error is possible. This chain uses TRBV12-3 or TRBV12-4 with TRBJ2-1, with D unclear. The CDR3 loop spans 14 amino acids. This CDR3 reads CASSTIRSYNEQFF. CDR3 in DNA: TGTGCCAGCAGTACCATACGCTCCTATAATGAGCAGTTCTTC.